This T cell receptor (beta chain) was recorded in a study of cytomegalovirus exposure and HLA in healthy donors. Study overall: For the approximately 400 genotyped donors, roughly 80% fell within the Caucasian-associated ancestry cluster. Study-wide results and limits: Most of the CMV-associated TCR beta chains (in a later analysis) appeared to be HLA-restricted.

Germline assignment: CDR1 KGHSH and CDR2 LQKENI. The V end was cut by 1 base, the J end by 0 bases, with 6 bases between. The CDR3 consists of 14 residues. 13 Jbeta primers and 60 Vbeta primers were used for the PCR. TCRdb's table, derived via immunoSEQ multiplex PCR, lists solely in-frame clones and lacks some. The table has some 200,000 clones, 70% to 85% seen once. On this clone itself: The antigen is undetermined.

The source material was PBMCs. This TCR derives from a boy younger than 10 in good health and CMV-seronegative. The chain has TRBV18 and TRBJ1-1; D ambiguous. CDR3 amino acids: CASSPQGVNTEAFF. The CDR3, as DNA: TGTGCCAGCTCACCACAGGGAGTGAACACTGAAGCTTTCTTT.